The 26 T cell receptor beta chains reported below all come from one sample, sequenced in a study of cytomegalovirus exposure and HLA in healthy donors. The PCR was carried out with 60 Vbeta primers and 13 Jbeta primers. Sequencing was performed with immunoSEQ multiplex PCR; in TCRdb, only in-frame clones are kept and a portion is missing. The data show under 250,000 clones, roughly three quarters seen once. The sequencing input was PBMCs. Every receptor here comes from a man aged 50 or older in good health and CMV-seronegative.

This clone was seen a single time. Compared with germline, one end of the junction differs, possibly owing to a read error. This sequence joins TRBV15 and TRBJ2-6; maybe TRBD1 (5 bases). In germline, CDR1 is LNHNV, CDR2 YYDKDF (reference sequence). The CDR3 sequence is 16 residues long. CDR3 in amino acids: CATSMDTNSGANGLTF. CDR3 in DNA: TGTGCCACCAGCATGGATACGAATTCTGGGGCCAACGGCCTGACTTTC.

This clone has just one count. The rearrangement joins TRBV7-3 to TRBJ2-2; 10 nucleotides agree with TRBD2. Germline values: CDR1 SGHTA, CDR2 FQGTGA. This CDR3 has 16 residues. Trimming cost V 3 bases and J 4 bases; bases outside gene matches: 5. CDR3 coding DNA: TGTGCCAGCAGCTTTGGGTCTAGCGGGGGCACCGGGGAGCTGTTTTTT. This sequence encodes CASSFGSSGGTGELFF.

The V and J genes are TRBV6-1 and TRBJ1-2; 7 bases match TRBD1. Per germline, CDR1 MNHNS and CDR2 SASEGT. The CDR3 length is 15 residues. The trim removed 7 bases at V and 2 bases at J, leaving 10 bases unmatched. CDR3 nucleotide sequence: TGTGCCAGCACCTCACCGGGACAGAGAAACTATGGCTACACCTTC. Protein product: CASTSPGQRNYGYTF.

The chain links TRBV5-1 to TRBJ2-1; no reliable D call. Per the germline V gene, CDR1 is SGHRS and CDR2 is YFSETQ. V was cut by 2 bases and J by 6 bases, with 6 bases left in between. There are 12 residues in the CDR3. The CDR3 loop is CASSFSGNEQFF. CDR3 DNA: TGCGCCAGCAGCTTCAGTGGCAATGAGCAGTTCTTC.

The rearrangement uses TRBV2 and TRBJ2-7, with D possibly being TRBD1 (6 bases). The CDR3 length is 12 residues. Trimming removed 11 bases from V and 0 bases from J, with 11 bases in between. Germline V lookup: CDR1 SNHLY, CDR2 FYNNEI. The CDR3 DNA reads TGTGCCTACGGACAGTTCTCCTACGAGCAGTACTTC. Translated: CAYGQFSYEQYF.

The CDR3 is CASSPDSRNSPLHF. CDR3 DNA: TGTGCCAGCAGCCCGGACAGCCGTAATTCACCCCTCCACTTT. This sequence joins TRBV28 and TRBJ1-6, with D perhaps TRBD1 (6 bases). Germline CDR1 is MDHEN and CDR2 is SYDVKM. The V end was cut by 6 bases, the J end by 6 bases, with 12 bases between. The CDR3 length is 14 residues. Combining the CDR3 with reference TRBV28 and TRBJ1-6 gives the whole variable domain DVKVTQSSRYLVKRTGEKVFLECVQDMDHENMFWYRQDPGLGLRLIYFSYDVKMKEKGDIPEGYSVSREKKERFSLILESASTNQTSMYLCASSPDSRNSPLHFGNGTRLTVT.

The chain recombines TRBV28 with TRBJ2-5; D is unclear. Trimming pared 6 bases from V and 1 base from J, leaving 15 bases between. Germline CDR1 MDHEN, CDR2 SYDVKM. This CDR3 is 15 amino acids long. CDR3 DNA: TGTGCCAGCAGCCAACCTATAACGTCCCAAGAGACCCAGTACTTC. It is translated as CASSQPITSQETQYF. The entire variable domain, with the rest obtained from reference TRBV28 and TRBJ2-5, is as follows: DVKVTQSSRYLVKRTGEKVFLECVQDMDHENMFWYRQDPGLGLRLIYFSYDVKMKEKGDIPEGYSVSREKKERFSLILESASTNQTSMYLCASSQPITSQETQYFGPGTRLLVL.

The chain links TRBV28 to TRBJ1-2; 7 bases map to TRBD1. Germline V lookup: CDR1 MDHEN, CDR2 SYDVKM. The CDR3 sequence is 15 residues long. The ends lost 3 bases at V and 4 bases at J; junction bases unmatched: 8. CDR3 protein: CASSFNGQASYGYTF. For the CDR3, the DNA is TGTGCCAGCAGTTTTAATGGACAGGCGTCCTATGGCTACACCTTC.

The V and J genes are TRBV9 and TRBJ2-3, with 8 bases fitting TRBD2. From germline, CDR1 is SGDLS and CDR2 YYNGEE. Germline trimming cut 3 bases from V and 5 bases from J; bases unmatched to any gene: 14. The CDR3 loop spans 17 amino acids. Here the CDR3 DNA reads TGTGCCAGCAGCGCACTTCGGGGGGGAAGGTCCGGAGATACGCAGTATTTT. It specifies CASSALRGGRSGDTQYF.

The rearrangement uses TRBV25-1 and TRBJ2-5; the match to TRBD1 covers 12 bases. CDR1 and CDR2 from the germline V gene are MGHDK and SYGVNS. The CDR3 loop spans 14 amino acids. V lost 6 bases to trimming and J lost 4 bases; unmatched junction nucleotides: 3. As DNA, the CDR3 is TGTGCCAGCAGACCGGGACAGGGGGCAGAGACCCAGTACTTC. Translation gives CASRPGQGAETQYF.

The chain combines TRBV27 with TRBJ2-7, with 7 positions matching TRBD2. V was clipped by 0 bases and J by 6 bases; unmatched bases: 14. The CDR3 is 17 amino acids. The V gene's germline CDR1 is MNHEY and CDR2 SMNVEV (reference sequence). CDR3 DNA sequence: TGTGCCAGCAGTTTATCTCTCCATCAAGCGGGACGTGGCGAGCAGTACTTC. This gives the protein CASSLSLHQAGRGEQYF.

The chain carries TRBV9 and TRBJ1-5; a weak D match, TRBD1 (5 bases). Germline V gene sequence: CDR1 SGDLS, CDR2 YYNGEE. V lost 0 bases and J 0 bases, leaving 10 bases between the germline ends. This CDR3 has 16 residues. The CDR3 DNA follows: TGTGCCAGCAGCGTAGATGACAGATCTAGCAATCAGCCCCAGCATTTT. Translation: CASSVDDRSSNQPQHF.

The count of this clone is one. This chain connects TRBV4-1 to TRBJ2-7; 7 nucleotides align to TRBD2. V lost 1 base to trimming and J lost 0 bases; unmatched junction nucleotides: 3. The CDR3 has 15 residues. CDR1 MGHRA and CDR2 YSYEKL come from the germline V gene. The CDR3 DNA reads TGCGCCAGCAGCCAAGGACGGGACTACTCCTACGAGCAGTACTTC. Its protein is CASSQGRDYSYEQYF.

This sequence joins TRBV29-1 and TRBJ2-3, with 9 bases aligning to TRBD1. V dropped 7 bases and J dropped 3; count of bases not matched to a gene: 5. This CDR3 is built from 13 residues. CDR1 SQVTM and CDR2 ANQGSEA come from the germline V gene. Here the CDR3 DNA reads TGCAGCGCCTGGGACAGGGAGACAGATACGCAGTATTTT. Protein product: CSAWDRETDTQYF.

As DNA, the CDR3 is TGCGCCAGCAGCTCTACTAGCGGCGCCTACGAGCAGTACTTC. The encoded protein is CASSSTSGAYEQYF. The chain is built from TRBV5-1 and TRBJ2-7; 8 nucleotides align to TRBD2. The CDR3 consists of 14 residues. Germline V lookup: CDR1 SGHRS, CDR2 YFSETQ. The V segment lost 3 bases and the J segment 2 bases; nucleotides outside the gene matches: 4. Full variable domain (outside the CDR3, taken from reference TRBV5-1 and TRBJ2-7): KAGVTQTPRYLIKTRGQQVTLSCSPISGHRSVSWYQQTPGQGLQFLFEYFSETQRNKGNFPGRFSGRQFSNSRSEMNVSTLELGDSALYLCASSSTSGAYEQYFGPGTRLTVT.

This chain links TRBV2 with TRBJ2-5, with D tentatively TRBD1 (5 bases). The CDR3 spans 15 residues. Trimming removed 1 base at V and 1 base at J, with 10 bases between. Germline lookup yields CDR1 SNHLY and CDR2 FYNNEI. This CDR3 is CASSEVTARQETQYF. CDR3 DNA: TGTGCCAGCAGTGAAGTGACAGCGCGCCAAGAGACCCAGTACTTC.

The rearrangement joins TRBV15 to TRBJ2-1; 10 bases line up with TRBD1. The CDR3 contains 15 residues. Losses at the gene ends were 6 bases for V and 4 bases for J; bases not matched to a gene: 6. The germline CDR1 and CDR2 sequences are LNHNV and YYDKDF (reference sequence). The CDR3 reads CATRKDRGGYNEQFF. CDR3 in DNA: TGTGCCACCAGAAAGGACAGGGGGGGTTACAATGAGCAGTTCTTC.

The chain couples TRBV6-1 to TRBJ2-3, with D possibly being TRBD2 (5 bases). Trimming shortened V by 6 bases and J by 8 bases, and 15 bases separated the two germline ends. Germline V gene sequence: CDR1 MNHNS, CDR2 SASEGT. This CDR3 is built from 13 residues. The CDR3 loop reads CASRLINEGTQYF. DNA for the CDR3: TGTGCCAGCAGATTGATCAATGAGGGTACGCAGTATTTT.

The chain is built from TRBV27 and TRBJ1-5; 9 bases fit TRBD1. There are 15 residues in the CDR3. Germline V gives CDR1 MNHEY, CDR2 SMNVEV (reference sequence). V shed 4 bases, J shed 5 bases, and the junction held 6 bases outside the gene matches. DNA of the CDR3: TGTGCCAGCAGTTCACGGACAGGGGCCCATCAGCCCCAGCATTTT. Translation: CASSSRTGAHQPQHF.

This sequence joins TRBV18 and TRBJ2-2; 11 nucleotides line up with TRBD1. V lost 1 base and J lost 4; bases outside the gene matches: 2. CDR1 and CDR2 from the germline V gene are KGHSH and LQKENI. The CDR3 spans 16 residues. The CDR3: CASSPRTGGVTGELFF. DNA of the CDR3: TGTGCCAGCTCACCACGGACAGGGGGCGTCACCGGGGAGCTGTTTTTT.

The chain combines TRBV11-3 with TRBJ2-2, with D uncertain. Germline CDR1 and CDR2: SGHNT and YENEEA. The CDR3 spans 12 residues. V was trimmed by 5 bases and J by 3 bases, leaving 4 bases between them. The CDR3 sequence is CASSRYTGELFF. In DNA form, the CDR3 reads TGTGCCAGCAGCCGGTACACCGGGGAGCTGTTTTTT.

The genes are TRBV29-1 and TRBJ1-2; D might be TRBD1 (5 bases). Per germline, CDR1 SQVTM and CDR2 ANQGSEA. This CDR3 has 13 amino acids. Trimming took 4 bases from V and 3 from J, leaving 12 bases between them. The CDR3 loop is CSVGGVLDYGYTF. CDR3 nucleotide sequence: TGCAGCGTTGGGGGGGTGTTGGACTATGGCTACACCTTC.

This clone was counted only a few times. The chain recombines TRBV28 with TRBJ2-2; TRBD1 agrees at 7 bases. The CDR3 has 18 amino acids. CDR1 and CDR2 from the germline V gene are MDHEN and SYDVKM. The V segment lost 3 bases and the J segment 2 bases; nucleotides outside the gene matches: 12. The CDR3 loop reads CASSFRTGKLTNTGELFF. The CDR3 coding sequence is TGTGCCAGCAGTTTTAGGACAGGAAAGCTCACAAACACCGGGGAGCTGTTTTTT. The whole variable domain, filled in from reference TRBV28 and TRBJ2-2, reads DVKVTQSSRYLVKRTGEKVFLECVQDMDHENMFWYRQDPGLGLRLIYFSYDVKMKEKGDIPEGYSVSREKKERFSLILESASTNQTSMYLCASSFRTGKLTNTGELFFGEGSRLTVL.

The chain recombines TRBV7-9 with TRBJ1-4; tentative D call: TRBD1 (6 bases). The CDR3 is 13 amino acids. With 3 bases removed from V and 5 bases from J, the gap between germline ends came to 7 bases. The germline V gene encodes CDR1 SEHNR and CDR2 FQNEAQ (reference sequence). This chain's CDR3 is CASSLQGNEKLFF. The DNA for the CDR3 is TGTGCCAGCAGCTTGCAGGGGAATGAAAAACTGTTTTTT.

This chain uses TRBV2 with TRBJ2-2; 8 bases line up with TRBD2. This CDR3 is built from 15 residues. Germline lookup yields CDR1 SNHLY and CDR2 FYNNEI. Trimming removed 4 bases from V and 4 bases from J; junction bases left unmatched: 5. CDR3 bases: TGTGCCAGCAGTGGGAGCGGGAGAGGCACCGGGGAGCTGTTTTTT. Translation: CASSGSGRGTGELFF.

The rearrangement uses TRBV30 and TRBJ1-2; 8 nucleotides align to TRBD1. Germline loops: CDR1 GTSNPN, CDR2 SVGIG (reference sequence). CDR3 size: 12 residues. V trimming: 1 base; J trimming: 13 bases; junction bases outside the gene matches: 8. CDR3 region: CAWSDPGQGRTF. The CDR3 nucleotides are TGTGCCTGGAGTGACCCCGGACAGGGACGCACCTTC.